Here is one T cell receptor (beta chain) with its context. Its cognate antigen is unknown. These data belong to a study of T-cell memory formation after mild COVID-19. MiXCR, applied by TCRdb to the 5' RACE reads, yields one record per CDR3 protein. The sample lists 95,000 to 110,000 distinct CDR3 sequences; about 15% were seen once. Findings of the study overall: Some SARS-CoV-2-responding clones were already detected in memory before infection.

The CDR3 runs to 14 residues. V was shortened by 10 bases and J by 4 bases, with 18 bases between the two germline ends. Germline V gene lookup returns CDR1 MNHEY and CDR2 SMNVEV (reference sequence). The sequence derives from a man aged 18 to 30 who had mild COVID-19 (a few samples of this study predate the infection). Cell type and time point are not known. V gene TRBV27 combines with J gene TRBJ2-3; no firm D call. The specimen was PBMCs or a T cell subset sorted from them (not recorded which). The CDR3 reads CATQKSGRADTQYF. The CDR3 nucleotides are TGTGCCACCCAAAAGTCGGGTCGGGCAGATACGCAGTATTTT.